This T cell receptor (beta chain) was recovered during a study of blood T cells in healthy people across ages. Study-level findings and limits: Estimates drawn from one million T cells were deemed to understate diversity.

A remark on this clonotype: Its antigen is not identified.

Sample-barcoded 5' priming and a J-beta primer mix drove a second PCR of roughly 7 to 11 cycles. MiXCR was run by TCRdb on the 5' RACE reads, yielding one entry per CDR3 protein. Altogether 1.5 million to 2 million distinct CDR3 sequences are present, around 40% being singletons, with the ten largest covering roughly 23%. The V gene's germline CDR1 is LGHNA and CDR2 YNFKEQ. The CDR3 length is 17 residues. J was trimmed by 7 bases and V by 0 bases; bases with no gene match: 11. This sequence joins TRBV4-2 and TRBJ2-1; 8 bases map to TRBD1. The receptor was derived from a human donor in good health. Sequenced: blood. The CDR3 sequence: CASSQEVQGASGNEQFF. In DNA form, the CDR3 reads TGTGCCAGCAGCCAAGAAGTCCAGGGGGCGTCTGGGAATGAGCAGTTCTTC.